This T cell receptor beta chain stems from a study of T cell clonotyping in hematopoietic cell transplantation. The study, taken as a whole, reports: After transplant, recipient diversity fell while pathologically expanded clonotypes grew through day 180. No sorting was done, leaving CD4 and CD8 contributions mixed. At the given depth, recipient repertoires were over 95% de novo clonotypes.

The protocol was immunoSEQ multiplex PCR, while the TCRdb copy is restricted to in-frame clones and leaves out a portion. The table records about 45,000 clones, 90% to 95% of them present only once. For this clone: Its antigen remains unknown.

The receptor was isolated from a woman in her forties or fifties in good health. Some clones in this sample may be carry-over from other donors' samples. Sequenced: peripheral blood mononuclear cells.

The CDR3 spells CASSSRTSNTEAFF. CDR3 nucleotides: TGTGCCAGTAGTAGCCGGACATCAAACACTGAAGCTTTCTTT. The chain couples TRBV19 to TRBJ1-1; weak D call: TRBD1 (5 bases). Trimming stripped 4 bases from V and 2 bases from J, with 11 bases between. Germline loops: CDR1 LNHDA, CDR2 SQIVND (reference sequence). The CDR3 contains 14 residues.